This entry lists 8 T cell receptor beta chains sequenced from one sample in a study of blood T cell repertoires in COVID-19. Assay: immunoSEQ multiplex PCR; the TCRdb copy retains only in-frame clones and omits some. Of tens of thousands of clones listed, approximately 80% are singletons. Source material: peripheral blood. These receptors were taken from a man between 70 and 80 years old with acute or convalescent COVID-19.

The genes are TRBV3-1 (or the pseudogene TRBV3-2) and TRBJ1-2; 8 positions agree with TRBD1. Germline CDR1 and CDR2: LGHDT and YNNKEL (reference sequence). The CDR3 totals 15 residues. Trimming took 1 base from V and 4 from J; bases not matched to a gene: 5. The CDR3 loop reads CASSQVGTGGYGYTF. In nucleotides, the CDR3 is TGTGCCAGCAGCCAAGTCGGGACAGGTGGCTATGGCTACACCTTC.

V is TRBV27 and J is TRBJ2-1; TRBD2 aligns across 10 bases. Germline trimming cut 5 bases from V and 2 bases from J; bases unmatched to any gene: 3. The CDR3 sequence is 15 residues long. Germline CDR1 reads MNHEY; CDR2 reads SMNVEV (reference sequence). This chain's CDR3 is CASSQTSGAYNEQFF. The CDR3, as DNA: TGTGCCAGCAGTCAAACTAGCGGGGCCTACAATGAGCAGTTCTTC.

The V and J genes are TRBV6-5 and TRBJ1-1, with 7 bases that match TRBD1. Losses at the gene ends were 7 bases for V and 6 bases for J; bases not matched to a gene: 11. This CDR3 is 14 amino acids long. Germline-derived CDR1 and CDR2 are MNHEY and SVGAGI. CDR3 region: CASIPDRDFPEAFF. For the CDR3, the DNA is TGTGCCAGCATCCCCGACAGGGACTTCCCTGAAGCTTTCTTT.

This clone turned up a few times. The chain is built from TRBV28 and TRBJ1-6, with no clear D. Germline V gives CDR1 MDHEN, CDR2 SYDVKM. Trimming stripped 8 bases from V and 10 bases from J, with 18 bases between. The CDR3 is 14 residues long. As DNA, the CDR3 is TGTGCCAGCTGCATAGGTCGGGTCAACTCACCCCTCCACTTT. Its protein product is CASCIGRVNSPLHF.

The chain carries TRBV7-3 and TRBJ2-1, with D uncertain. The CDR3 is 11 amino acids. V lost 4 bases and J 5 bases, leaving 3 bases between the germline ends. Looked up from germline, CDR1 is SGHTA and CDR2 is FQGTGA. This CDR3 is CASSSDNEQFF. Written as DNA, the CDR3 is TGTGCCAGCAGCTCGGACAATGAGCAGTTCTTC.

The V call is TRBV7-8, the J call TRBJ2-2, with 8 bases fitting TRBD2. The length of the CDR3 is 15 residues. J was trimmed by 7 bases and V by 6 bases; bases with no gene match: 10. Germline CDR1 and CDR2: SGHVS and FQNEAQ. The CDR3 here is CASSSSGSSSGELFF. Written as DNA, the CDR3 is TGTGCCAGCAGTTCGAGCGGGAGTTCGAGCGGGGAGCTGTTTTTT.

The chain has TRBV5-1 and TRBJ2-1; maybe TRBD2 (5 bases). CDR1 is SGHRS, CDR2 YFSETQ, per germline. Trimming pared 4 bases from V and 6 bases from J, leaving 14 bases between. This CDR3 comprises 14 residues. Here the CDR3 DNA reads TGCGCCAGCAGCCCCGTCCGAGGGCTCAATGAGCAGTTCTTC. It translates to CASSPVRGLNEQFF.

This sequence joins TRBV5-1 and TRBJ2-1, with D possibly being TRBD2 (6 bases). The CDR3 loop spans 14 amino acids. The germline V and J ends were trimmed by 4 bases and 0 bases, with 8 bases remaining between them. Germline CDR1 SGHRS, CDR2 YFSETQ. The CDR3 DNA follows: TGCGCCAGCAGCCAGGAGGGCTCCTACAATGAGCAGTTCTTC. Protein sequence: CASSQEGSYNEQFF.